The rows below give T cell receptor beta chains drawn from one sample of a study of T-cell reconstitution after alpha-beta-depleted transplantation in children. Each CDR3 protein is one row after TCRdb ran MiXCR on the PCR reads. The sample records about 500,000 distinct CDR3 sequences, 30% to 35% being singletons. Here the sequenced sample was PBMCs from the stem cell graft donor, taken from the stem cell graft. The receptors here all came from a human donor who donated a stem cell graft to a child with aplastic anemia. The CDR3 runs from the conserved cysteine through the conserved F or W. The D gene is left open where the match is weak. Where a row states a size, it is once, few, many or the class of an expanded clone; other rows omit it.

J | length | V | size | D | CDR3 | DNA
TRBJ1-1 | 14 | TRBV5-5 | - | - | CASSFDGTRTEAFF | TGTGCCAGCAGTTTTGACGGGACCCGGACTGAAGCTTTCTTT
TRBJ1-1 | 12 | TRBV12-3/TRBV12-4 | few | - | CASTPELYEAFF | TGTGCCAGCACTCCCGAACTATATGAAGCTTTCTTT
TRBJ1-6 | 16 | TRBV28 | - | - | CASSPTQVLSGSPLHF | TGTGCCAGCAGTCCGACGCAGGTTTTGTCAGGTTCACCCCTCCACTTT
TRBJ2-3 | 16 | TRBV30 | - | TRBD2 | CAWSVDSGMRTDTQYF | TGTGCCTGGAGTGTAGATAGCGGGATGCGCACAGATACGCAGTATTTT
TRBJ2-6 | 14 | TRBV20-1 | - | - | CSARVRAGANVLTF | TGCAGTGCTAGAGTGAGGGCTGGGGCCAACGTCCTGACTTTC
TRBJ2-7 | 14 | TRBV7-2 | - | - | CASSPGTLSYEQYF | TGTGCCAGCAGCCCAGGGACGCTCTCCTACGAGCAGTACTTC
TRBJ1-4 | 13 | TRBV18 | - | TRBD1 | CASSRQGNEKLFF | TGTGCCAGCTCACGACAGGGTAATGAAAAACTGTTTTTT
TRBJ1-2 | 12 | TRBV25-1 | - | TRBD1 | CASRTTGVDYTF | TGTGCCAGCAGAACGACAGGGGTGGACTACACCTTC
TRBJ2-7 | 18 | TRBV25-1 | - | TRBD1 | CASSDPGRTGFTGDEQYF | TGTGCCAGCAGTGACCCTGGCCGGACAGGGTTCACGGGGGACGAGCAGTACTTC
TRBJ1-4 | 13 | TRBV7-2 | - | - | CASSYDDKGKLFF | TGTGCCAGCAGCTACGACGATAAAGGAAAACTGTTTTTT
TRBJ2-3 | 18 | TRBV7-8 | - | TRBD2 | CASFRGQRTSGGTDTQYF | TGTGCCAGCTTTAGGGGGCAGAGGACTAGCGGGGGCACAGATACGCAGTATTTT
TRBJ1-1 | 14 | TRBV5-6 | few | TRBD1 | CASSLPDRVGEAFF | TGTGCCAGCAGCCTCCCAGACAGGGTCGGTGAAGCTTTCTTT
TRBJ2-7 | 15 | TRBV28 | - | - | CASSLPLVGSYEQYF | TGTGCCAGCAGTTTACCGCTAGTGGGGTCCTACGAGCAGTACTTC
TRBJ2-1 | 13 | TRBV7-8 | - | - | CASRRGAYNEQFF | TGTGCCAGCCGTCGGGGCGCCTACAATGAGCAGTTCTTC
TRBJ1-5 | 13 | TRBV28 | - | - | CASSPQGRGPQHF | TGTGCCAGCAGTCCCCAAGGCAGGGGGCCCCAGCATTTT